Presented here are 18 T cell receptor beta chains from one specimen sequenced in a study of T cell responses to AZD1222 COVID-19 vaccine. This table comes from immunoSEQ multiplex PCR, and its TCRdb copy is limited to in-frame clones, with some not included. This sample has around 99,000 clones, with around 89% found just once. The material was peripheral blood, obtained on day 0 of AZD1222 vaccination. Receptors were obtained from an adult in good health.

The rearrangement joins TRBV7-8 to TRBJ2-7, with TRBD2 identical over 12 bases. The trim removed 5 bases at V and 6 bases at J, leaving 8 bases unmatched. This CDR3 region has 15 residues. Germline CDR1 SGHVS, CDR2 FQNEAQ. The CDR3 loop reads CASSPLGLAGFEQYF. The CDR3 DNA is TGTGCCAGCAGCCCCTTAGGACTAGCGGGGTTCGAGCAGTACTTC.

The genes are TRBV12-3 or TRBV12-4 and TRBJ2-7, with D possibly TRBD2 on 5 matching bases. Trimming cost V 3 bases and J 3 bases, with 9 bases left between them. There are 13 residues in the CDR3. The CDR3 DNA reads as TGTGCCAGCAGTTTTAACGGAGGCTACGAGCAGTACTTC. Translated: CASSFNGGYEQYF.

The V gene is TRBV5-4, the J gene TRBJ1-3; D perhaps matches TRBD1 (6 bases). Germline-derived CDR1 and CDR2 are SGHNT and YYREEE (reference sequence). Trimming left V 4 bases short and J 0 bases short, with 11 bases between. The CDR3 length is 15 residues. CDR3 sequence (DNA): TGTGCCAGCAGCGTGGGGGGGCTCTCTGGAAACACCATATATTTT. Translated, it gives CASSVGGLSGNTIYF. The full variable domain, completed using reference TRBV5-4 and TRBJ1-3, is ETGVTQSPTHLIKTRGQQVTLRCSSQSGHNTVSWYQQALGQGPQFIFQYYREEENGRGNFPPRFSGLQFPNYSSELNVNALELDDSALYLCASSVGGLSGNTIYFGEGSWLTVV.

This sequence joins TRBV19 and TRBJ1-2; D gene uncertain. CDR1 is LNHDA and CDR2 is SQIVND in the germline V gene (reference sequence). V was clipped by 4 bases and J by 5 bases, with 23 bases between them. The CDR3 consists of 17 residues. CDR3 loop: CASSKTPSGRDTYGYTF. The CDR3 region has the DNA TGTGCCAGTAGTAAGACCCCCTCCGGGCGCGACACATATGGCTACACCTTC.

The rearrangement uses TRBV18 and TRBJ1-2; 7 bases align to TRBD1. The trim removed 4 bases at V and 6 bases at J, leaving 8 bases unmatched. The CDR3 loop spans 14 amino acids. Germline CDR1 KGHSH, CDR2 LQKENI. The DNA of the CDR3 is TGTGCCAGCTCACTCGAGACAGGGCAGGATGGCTACACCTTC. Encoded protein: CASSLETGQDGYTF.

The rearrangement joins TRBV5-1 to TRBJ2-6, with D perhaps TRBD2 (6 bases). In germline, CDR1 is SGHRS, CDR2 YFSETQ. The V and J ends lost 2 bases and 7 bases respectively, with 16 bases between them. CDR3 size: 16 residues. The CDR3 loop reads CASSFGGYQVANVLTF. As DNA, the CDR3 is TGCGCCAGCAGCTTTGGAGGGTATCAAGTAGCCAACGTCCTGACTTTC.

The CDR3 spells CASSEKQPNTGELFF. The CDR3 DNA is TGTGCCAGCAGTGAAAAACAGCCTAACACCGGGGAGCTGTTTTTT. The chain uses TRBV2 and TRBJ2-2; no clear D gene. Trimming stripped 2 bases from V and 2 bases from J, with 9 bases between. This CDR3 comprises 15 residues. Germline-derived CDR1 and CDR2 are SNHLY and FYNNEI. Complete variable domain (other parts from reference TRBV2 and TRBJ2-2): EPEVTQTPSHQVTQMGQEVILRCVPISNHLYFYWYRQILGQKVEFLVSFYNNEISEKSEIFDDQFSVERPDGSNFTLKIRSTKLEDSAMYFCASSEKQPNTGELFFGEGSRLTVL.

The CDR3 reads CAWSRGGITDTQYF. The CDR3 DNA reads as TGTGCCTGGAGTCGGGGAGGGATCACAGATACGCAGTATTTT. This chain connects TRBV30 to TRBJ2-3; 7 bases line up with TRBD2. The germline V gene has CDR1 GTSNPN and CDR2 SVGIG (reference sequence). Trimming took 2 bases from V and 2 from J; bases not matched to a gene: 4. This CDR3 contains 14 residues.

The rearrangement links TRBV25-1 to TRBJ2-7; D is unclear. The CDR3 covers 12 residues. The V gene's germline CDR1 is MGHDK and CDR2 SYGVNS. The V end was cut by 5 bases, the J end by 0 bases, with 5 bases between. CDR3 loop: CASSRFSYEQYF. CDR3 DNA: TGTGCCAGCAGTCGGTTCTCCTACGAGCAGTACTTC.

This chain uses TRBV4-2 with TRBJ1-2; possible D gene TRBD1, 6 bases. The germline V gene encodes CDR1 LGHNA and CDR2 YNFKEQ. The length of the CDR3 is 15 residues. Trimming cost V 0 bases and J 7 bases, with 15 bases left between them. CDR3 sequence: CASSQETQGHGGYTF. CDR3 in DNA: TGTGCCAGCAGCCAAGAAACGCAGGGACACGGTGGCTACACCTTC.

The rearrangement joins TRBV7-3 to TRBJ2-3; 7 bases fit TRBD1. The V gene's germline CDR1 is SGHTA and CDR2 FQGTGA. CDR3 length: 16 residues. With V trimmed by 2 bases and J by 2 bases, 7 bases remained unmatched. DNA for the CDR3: TGTGCCAGCAGCTTAGGGGACAGATCTCCCACAGATACGCAGTATTTT. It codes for CASSLGDRSPTDTQYF.

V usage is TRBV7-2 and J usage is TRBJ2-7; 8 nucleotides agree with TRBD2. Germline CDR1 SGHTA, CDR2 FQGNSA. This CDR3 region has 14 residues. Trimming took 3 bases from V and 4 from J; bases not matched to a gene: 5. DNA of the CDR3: TGTGCCAGCAGCTTGGACCGGGGGGGTTACGAGCAGTACTTC. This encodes CASSLDRGGYEQYF.

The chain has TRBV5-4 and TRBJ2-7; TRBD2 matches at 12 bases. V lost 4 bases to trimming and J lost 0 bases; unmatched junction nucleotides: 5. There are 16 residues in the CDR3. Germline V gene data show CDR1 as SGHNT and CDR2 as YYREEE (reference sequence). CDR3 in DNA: TGTGCCAGCAGCCGGACTAGCGGGGCGAGCTCCTACGAGCAGTACTTC. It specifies CASSRTSGASSYEQYF.

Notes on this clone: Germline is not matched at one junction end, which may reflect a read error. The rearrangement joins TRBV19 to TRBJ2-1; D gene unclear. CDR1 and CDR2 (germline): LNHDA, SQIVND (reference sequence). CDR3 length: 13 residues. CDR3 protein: CASSFDSDNEQFF. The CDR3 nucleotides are TGTGCCAGTAGTTTCGACTCCGACAATGAGCAGTTCTTC.

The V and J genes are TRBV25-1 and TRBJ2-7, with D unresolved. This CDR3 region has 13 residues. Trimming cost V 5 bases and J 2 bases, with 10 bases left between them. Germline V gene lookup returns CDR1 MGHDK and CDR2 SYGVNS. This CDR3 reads CASSSLIPYEQYF. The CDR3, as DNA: TGTGCCAGCAGTTCCCTTATCCCCTACGAGCAGTACTTC.

The CDR3 DNA reads TGTGCCAGCAGTACGGGACCGCCCTTCAAAGCTTTCTTT. Residues: CASSTGPPFKAFF. V and J are TRBV12-3 or TRBV12-4 and TRBJ1-1, with D maybe TRBD1 (5 bases). The CDR3 contains 13 residues. V was clipped by 5 bases and J by 9 bases, with 16 bases between them.

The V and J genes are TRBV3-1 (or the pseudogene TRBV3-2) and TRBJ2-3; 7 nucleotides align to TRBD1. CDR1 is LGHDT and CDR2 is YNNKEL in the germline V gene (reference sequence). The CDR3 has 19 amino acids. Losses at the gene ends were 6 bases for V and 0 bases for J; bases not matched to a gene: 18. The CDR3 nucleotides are TGTGCCAGCAGTGGCACAGGGGTCTCGTTGGGCCCTAGCACAGATACGCAGTATTTT. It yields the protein CASSGTGVSLGPSTDTQYF.

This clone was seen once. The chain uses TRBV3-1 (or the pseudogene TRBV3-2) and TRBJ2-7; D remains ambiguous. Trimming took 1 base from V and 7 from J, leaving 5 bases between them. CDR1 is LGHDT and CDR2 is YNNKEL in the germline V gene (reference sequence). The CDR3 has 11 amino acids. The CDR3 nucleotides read TGTGCCAGCAGCCAAGCGTTTGAGCAGTACTTC. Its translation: CASSQAFEQYF.